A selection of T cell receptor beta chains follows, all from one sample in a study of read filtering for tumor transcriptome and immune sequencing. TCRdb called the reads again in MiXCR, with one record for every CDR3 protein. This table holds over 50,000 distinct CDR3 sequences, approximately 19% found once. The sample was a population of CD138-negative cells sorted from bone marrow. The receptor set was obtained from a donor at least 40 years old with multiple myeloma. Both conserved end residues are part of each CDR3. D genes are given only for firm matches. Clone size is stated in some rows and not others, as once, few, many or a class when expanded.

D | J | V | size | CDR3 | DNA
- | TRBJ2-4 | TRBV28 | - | CASRLGGQGVIQYF | TGTGCCAGCAGGTTGGGGGGGCAGGGGGTCATTCAGTACTTC
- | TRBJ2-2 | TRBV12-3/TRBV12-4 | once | CASSPAGLSNTGELFF | TGTGCCAGCAGTCCGGCGGGACTCTCGAACACCGGGGAGCTGTTTTTT
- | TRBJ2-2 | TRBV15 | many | CATSMDSPDTGELFF | TGTGCCACCAGCATGGACAGCCCGGACACCGGGGAGCTGTTTTTT
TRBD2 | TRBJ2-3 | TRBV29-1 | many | CSAKGGGGGFDTQYF | TGCAGCGCGAAAGGTGGCGGGGGGGGCTTTGATACGCAGTATTTT
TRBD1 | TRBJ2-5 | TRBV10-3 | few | CATHPTGAQETQYF | TGTGCCACCCACCCTACAGGGGCCCAAGAGACCCAGTACTTC
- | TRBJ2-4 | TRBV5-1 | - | CASSLAGEAKNIQYF | TGCGCCAGCAGCTTGGCAGGAGAAGCCAAAAACATTCAGTACTTC
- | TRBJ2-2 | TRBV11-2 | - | CASSLVFVPANTGELFF | TGTGCCAGCAGCTTAGTATTTGTACCGGCGAACACCGGGGAGCTGTTTTTT
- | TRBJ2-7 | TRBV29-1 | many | CSVVPLGGSTYEQYF | TGCAGCGTTGTACCCCTCGGGGGAAGTACCTACGAGCAGTACTTC
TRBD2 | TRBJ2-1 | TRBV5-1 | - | CASSFRTSCGSFNNEQFF | TGCGCCAGCAGCTTCCGTACGTCTTGCGGGAGTTTTAACAATGAGCAGTTCTTC
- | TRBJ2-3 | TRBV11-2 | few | CASSLQSGASTDTQYF | TGTGCCAGCAGCTTACAGAGCGGAGCTAGCACAGATACGCAGTATTTT
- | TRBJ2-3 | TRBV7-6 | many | CASSLVGSTDTQYF | TGTGCCAGCAGCTTAGTGGGAAGCACAGATACGCAGTATTTT
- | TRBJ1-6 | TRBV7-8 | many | CASTHQGLGSPLHF | TGTGCCAGCACCCACCAGGGCCTTGGTTCACCCCTCCACTTT
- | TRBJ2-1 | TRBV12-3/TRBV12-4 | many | CASSLTGSGEQFF | TGTGCCAGCAGTCTAACTGGTTCGGGTGAGCAGTTCTTC
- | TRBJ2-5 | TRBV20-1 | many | CSAYPTGFRETQYF | TGCAGTGCTTATCCCACAGGGTTCCGAGAGACCCAGTACTTC
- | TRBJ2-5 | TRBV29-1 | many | CSVEDLARGETQYF | TGCAGCGTTGAAGATCTGGCGCGCGGGGAGACCCAGTACTTC
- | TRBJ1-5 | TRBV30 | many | CAWSVQSQKQPQHF | TGTGCCTGGAGTGTACAGTCTCAAAAGCAGCCCCAGCATTTT
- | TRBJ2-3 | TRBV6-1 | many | CASRKAAPSTDTQYF | TGTGCCAGCAGAAAGGCCGCCCCTAGCACAGATACGCAGTATTTT
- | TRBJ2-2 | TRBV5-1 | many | CASSAGDFTGELFF | TGCGCCAGCAGCGCAGGGGATTTCACCGGGGAGCTGTTTTTT
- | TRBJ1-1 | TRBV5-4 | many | CAGSFDTEAFF | TGTGCCGGCAGCTTTGACACTGAAGCTTTCTTT
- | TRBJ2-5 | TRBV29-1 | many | CSVLGLMRETQYF | TGCAGCGTGTTAGGGCTAATGCGGGAGACCCAGTACTTC
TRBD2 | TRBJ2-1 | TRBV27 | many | CASSLPGAGVSNEQFF | TGTGCCAGCAGCCTCCCCGGAGCGGGAGTTAGCAATGAGCAGTTCTTC
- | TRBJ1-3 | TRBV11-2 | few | CASSSAGNTIYF | TGTGCCAGCAGCTCAGCCGGAAACACCATATATTTT
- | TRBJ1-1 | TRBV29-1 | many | CSVSHTEAFF | TGCAGCGTCTCGCACACTGAAGCTTTCTTT
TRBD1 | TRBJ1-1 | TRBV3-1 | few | CASSLTGMDTEAFF | TGTGCCAGCAGTCTGACAGGGATGGACACTGAAGCTTTCTTT
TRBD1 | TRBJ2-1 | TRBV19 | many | CASSKGTAQSSYNEQFF | TGTGCCAGTAGTAAAGGGACAGCCCAGAGCTCCTACAATGAGCAGTTCTTC
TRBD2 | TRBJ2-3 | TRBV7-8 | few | CASNPLTSGSTDTQYF | TGTGCCAGCAACCCCCTGACTAGCGGAAGCACAGATACGCAGTATTTT
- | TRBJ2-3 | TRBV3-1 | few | CASSQDPADTQYF | TGTGCCAGCAGCCAAGATCCTGCCGATACGCAGTATTTT
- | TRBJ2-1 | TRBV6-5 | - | CASSDEQRAYNEQFF | TGTGCCAGTAGTGACGAACAGCGGGCCTACAATGAGCAGTTCTTC
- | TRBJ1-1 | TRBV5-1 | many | CASSLSSGYTEAFF | TGCGCCAGCAGCTTGAGTTCAGGGTACACTGAAGCTTTCTTT
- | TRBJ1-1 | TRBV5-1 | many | CASSLTGENTEAFF | TGCGCCAGCAGCTTGACCGGGGAGAACACTGAAGCTTTCTTT
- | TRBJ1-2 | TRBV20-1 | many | CSATKDTFYGYTF | TGCAGTGCTACAAAGGACACATTCTATGGCTACACCTTC
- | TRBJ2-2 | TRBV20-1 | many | CSARVGNTGELFF | TGCAGTGCTAGAGTGGGGAACACCGGGGAGCTGTTTTTT
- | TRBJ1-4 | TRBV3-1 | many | CASSQDRAEKLFF | TGTGCCAGCAGCCAAGACAGGGCTGAAAAACTGTTTTTT
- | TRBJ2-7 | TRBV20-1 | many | CSASFQGGYEQYF | TGCAGTGCTTCCTTCCAGGGTGGCTACGAGCAGTACTTC
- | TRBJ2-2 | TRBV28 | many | CASSSGLASNTGELFF | TGTGCCAGCAGTTCGGGACTTGCCTCGAACACCGGGGAGCTGTTTTTT
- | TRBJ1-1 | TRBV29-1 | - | CSASKQFMNTEAFF | TGCAGCGCGTCGAAACAGTTTATGAACACTGAAGCTTTCTTT
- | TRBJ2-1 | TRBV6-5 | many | CASTNGQSSYNEQFF | TGTGCCAGCACCAACGGTCAGAGCTCCTACAATGAGCAGTTCTTC
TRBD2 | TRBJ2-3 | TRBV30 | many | CAWSVGGTSGGDTQYF | TGTGCCTGGAGTGTCGGAGGGACTAGCGGTGGGGATACGCAGTATTTT
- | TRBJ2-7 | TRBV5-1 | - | CASRGTVGSYEQYF | TGCGCCAGCAGAGGTACAGTGGGCTCCTACGAGCAGTACTTC
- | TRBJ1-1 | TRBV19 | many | CASKVRSQSGTEAFF | TGTGCCAGTAAGGTCCGGTCACAATCGGGCACTGAAGCTTTCTTT
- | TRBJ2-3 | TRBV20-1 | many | CSARQALGVHTQYF | TGCAGTGCTAGACAGGCCCTCGGGGTGCATACGCAGTATTTT
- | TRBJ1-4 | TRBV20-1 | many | CSARVGGEAEKLFF | TGCAGTGCTAGAGTTGGGGGCGAAGCTGAAAAACTGTTTTTT
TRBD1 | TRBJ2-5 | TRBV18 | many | CASSPPDRDGETQYF | TGTGCCAGCTCACCACCCGACAGGGACGGAGAGACCCAGTACTTC
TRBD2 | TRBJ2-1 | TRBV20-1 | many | CSARDSGGAYNEQFF | TGCAGTGCTAGAGATAGCGGGGGGGCTTACAATGAGCAGTTCTTC
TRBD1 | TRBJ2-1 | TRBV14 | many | CASSQTGAPYNEQFF | TGTGCCAGCAGTCAGACAGGGGCCCCCTACAATGAGCAGTTCTTC
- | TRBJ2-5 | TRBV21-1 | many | CASSRLRGLWETQYF | TGTGCCAGCAGCAGACTCAGAGGATTATGGGAGACCCAGTACTTC
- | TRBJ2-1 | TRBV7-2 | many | CASKIGGALAYNEQFF | TGTGCCAGCAAGATAGGGGGGGCTCTTGCCTACAATGAGCAGTTCTTC